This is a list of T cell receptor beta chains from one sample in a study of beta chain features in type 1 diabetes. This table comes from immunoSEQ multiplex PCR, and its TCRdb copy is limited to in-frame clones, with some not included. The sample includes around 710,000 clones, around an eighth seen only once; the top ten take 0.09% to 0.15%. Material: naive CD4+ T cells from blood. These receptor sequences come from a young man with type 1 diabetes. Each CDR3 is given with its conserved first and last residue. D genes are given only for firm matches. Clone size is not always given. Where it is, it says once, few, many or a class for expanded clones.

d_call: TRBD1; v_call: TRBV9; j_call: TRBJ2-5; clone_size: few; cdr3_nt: TGTGCCAGCAGCGTAGAGGGACAGGGGCCAGAGACCCAGTACTTC; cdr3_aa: CASSVEGQGPETQYF
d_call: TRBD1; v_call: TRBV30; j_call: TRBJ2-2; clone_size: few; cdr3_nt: TGTGCCTGGAACAGGGGGGCCACCGGGGAGCTGTTTTTT; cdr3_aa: CAWNRGATGELFF
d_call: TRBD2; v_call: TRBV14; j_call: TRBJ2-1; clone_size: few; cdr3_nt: TGTGCCAGCAGCCTCCTCCGGGCTAGCGGACACAATGAGCAGTTCTTC; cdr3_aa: CASSLLRASGHNEQFF
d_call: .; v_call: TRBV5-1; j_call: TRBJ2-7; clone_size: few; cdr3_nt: TGCGCCAGCAGCTTGGGACAGTCCTCCTACGAGCAGTACTTC; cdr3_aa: CASSLGQSSYEQYF
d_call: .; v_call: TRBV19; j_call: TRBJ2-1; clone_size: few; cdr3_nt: TGTGCCAGTAGTATAGTCTCTAGTGAGGGTCGGTTCTTC; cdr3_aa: CASSIVSSEGRFF
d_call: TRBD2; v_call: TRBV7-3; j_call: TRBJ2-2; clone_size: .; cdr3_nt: TGTGCCAGCAGCCCCGGGACTAGCGGGTCCGGGGAGCTGTTTTTT; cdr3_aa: CASSPGTSGSGELFF
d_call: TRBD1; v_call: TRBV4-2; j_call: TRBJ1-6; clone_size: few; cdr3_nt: TGTGCCAGCAGCCCGGCCAGGGGGTCCGATTCACCCCTCCACTTT; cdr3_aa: CASSPARGSDSPLHF
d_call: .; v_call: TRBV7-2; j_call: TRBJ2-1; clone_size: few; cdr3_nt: TGTGCCAGCAGCTTAGTCGGACAAAGCTCACCCAATGAGCAGTTCTTC; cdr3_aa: CASSLVGQSSPNEQFF
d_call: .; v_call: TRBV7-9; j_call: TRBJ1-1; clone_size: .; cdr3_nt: TGTGCCAGCAGCTTAGGACAGAACACTGAAGCTTTCTTT; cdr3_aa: CASSLGQNTEAFF
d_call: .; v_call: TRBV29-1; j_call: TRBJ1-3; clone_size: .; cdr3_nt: TGCAGCGTGGGGGACTCTGGAAACACCATATATTTT; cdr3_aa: CSVGDSGNTIYF
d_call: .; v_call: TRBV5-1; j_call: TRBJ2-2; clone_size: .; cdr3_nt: TGCGCCAGCAGCCTGAAATCTATCGGGGCGGCGAACACCGGGGAGCTGTTTTTT; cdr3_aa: CASSLKSIGAANTGELFF
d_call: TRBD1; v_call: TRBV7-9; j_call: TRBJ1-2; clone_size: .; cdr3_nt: TGTGCCAGCAGCGCAGGACAGGGGAATGGCTACACCTTC; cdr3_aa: CASSAGQGNGYTF
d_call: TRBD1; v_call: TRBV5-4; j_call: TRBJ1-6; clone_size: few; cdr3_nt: TGTGCCAGCAGCTTCGGACAGGGGAGGTCACCCCTCCACTTT; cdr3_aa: CASSFGQGRSPLHF
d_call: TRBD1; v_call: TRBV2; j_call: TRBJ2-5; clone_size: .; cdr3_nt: TGTGCCAGTACAGGGGACCAAGAGACCCAGTACTTC; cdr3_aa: CASTGDQETQYF
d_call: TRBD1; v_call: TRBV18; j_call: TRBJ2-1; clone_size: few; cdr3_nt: TGTGCCAGCTCAGCCGGGACAGGGACCTACAATGAGCAGTTCTTC; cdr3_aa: CASSAGTGTYNEQFF
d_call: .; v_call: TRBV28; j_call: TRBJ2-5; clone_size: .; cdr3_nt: TGTGCCAGCAGTTTTGGAAGTGGGCTAAGGGAGACCCAGTACTTC; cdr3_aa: CASSFGSGLRETQYF
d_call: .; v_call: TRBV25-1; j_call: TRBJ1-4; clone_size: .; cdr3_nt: TGTGCCAGCAGTATAGCGAGGGAAAAACTGTTTTTT; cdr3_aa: CASSIAREKLFF
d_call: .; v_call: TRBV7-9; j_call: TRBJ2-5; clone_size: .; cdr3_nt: TGTGCCAGCAGCTTAGAGGCAGGGAGAGAGACCCAGTACTTC; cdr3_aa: CASSLEAGRETQYF
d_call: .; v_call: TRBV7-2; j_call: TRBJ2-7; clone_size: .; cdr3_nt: TGTGCCAGCAGCTTAGCGGGGGGCCCCCACGAGCAGTACTTC; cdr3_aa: CASSLAGGPHEQYF
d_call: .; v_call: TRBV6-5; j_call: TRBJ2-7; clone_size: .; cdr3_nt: TGTGCCAGCAGTCTTGTGGCCGACTCCTACGAGCAGTACTTC; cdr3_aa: CASSLVADSYEQYF
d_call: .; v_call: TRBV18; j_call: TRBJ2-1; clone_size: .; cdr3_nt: TGTGCCAGCTCACCCTTTGATGAGCAGTTCTTC; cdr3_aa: CASSPFDEQFF
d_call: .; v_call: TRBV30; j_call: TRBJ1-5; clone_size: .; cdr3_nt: TGTGCCTGGAGTGCCAGGGACAATCAGCCCCAGCATTTT; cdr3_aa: CAWSARDNQPQHF
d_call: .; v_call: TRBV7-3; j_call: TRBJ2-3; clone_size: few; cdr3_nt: TGTGCCAGCAGCTTATCTCCGGGGGGCACAGATACGCAGTATTTT; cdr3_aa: CASSLSPGGTDTQYF
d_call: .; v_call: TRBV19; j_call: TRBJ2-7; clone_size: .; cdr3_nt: TGTGCCAGTAGCGCACAGGGCGGGTGGACCTACGAGCAGTACTTC; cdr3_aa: CASSAQGGWTYEQYF
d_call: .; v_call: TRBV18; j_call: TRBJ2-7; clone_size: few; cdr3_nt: TGTGCCAGCTCACCTGCGGGGTTTGGTTACGAGCAGTACTTC; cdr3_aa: CASSPAGFGYEQYF
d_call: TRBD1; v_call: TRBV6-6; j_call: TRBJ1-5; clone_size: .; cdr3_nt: TGTGCCAGCAGTTACCAGGGGGACAGCCTCAATCAGCCCCAGCATTTT; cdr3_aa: CASSYQGDSLNQPQHF
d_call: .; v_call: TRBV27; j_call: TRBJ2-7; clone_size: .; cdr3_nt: TGTGCCAGCAGCTCGCTCAGCAGAGGGGCCTACGAGCAGTACTTC; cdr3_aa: CASSSLSRGAYEQYF
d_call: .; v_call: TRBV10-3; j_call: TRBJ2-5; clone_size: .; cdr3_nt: TGTGCCATCAGTGAGTCGAAGGGGAGACAAGAGACCCAGTACTTC; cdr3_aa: CAISESKGRQETQYF
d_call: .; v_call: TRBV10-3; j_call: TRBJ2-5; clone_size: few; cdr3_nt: TGTGCCATCAGGGATCAAGAGACCCAGTACTTC; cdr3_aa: CAIRDQETQYF
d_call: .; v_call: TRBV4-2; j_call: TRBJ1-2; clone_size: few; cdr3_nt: TGTGCCAGCAGGATAGACCAAAACTATGGCTACACCTTC; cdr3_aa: CASRIDQNYGYTF
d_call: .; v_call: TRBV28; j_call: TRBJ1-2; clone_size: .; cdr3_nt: TGTGCCAGCAGTTCTCGGGGCTACACCTTC; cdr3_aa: CASSSRGYTF
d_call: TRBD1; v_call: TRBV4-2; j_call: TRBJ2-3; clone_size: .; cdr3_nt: TGTGCCAGCAGCCAAGAGGTCCAGGGGGATGATACGCAGTATTTT; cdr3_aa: CASSQEVQGDDTQYF
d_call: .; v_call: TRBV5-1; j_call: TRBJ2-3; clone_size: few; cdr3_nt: TGCGCCAGCAGCTTGGGTAGGGATCGGCTCACAGATACGCAGTATTTT; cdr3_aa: CASSLGRDRLTDTQYF
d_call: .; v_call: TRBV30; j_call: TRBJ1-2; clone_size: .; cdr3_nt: TGTGCCTGGAGTGTAAACATAAACTATGGCTACACCTTC; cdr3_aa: CAWSVNINYGYTF
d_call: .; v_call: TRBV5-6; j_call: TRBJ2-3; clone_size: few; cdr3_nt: TGTGCCAGCACCCCGGAGGGGGCCCGCACAGATACGCAGTATTTT; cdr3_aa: CASTPEGARTDTQYF
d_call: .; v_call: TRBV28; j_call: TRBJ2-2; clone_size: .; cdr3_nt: TGTGCCAGCAGTCCGGGACACAAGACCGGGGAGCTGTTTTTT; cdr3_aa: CASSPGHKTGELFF
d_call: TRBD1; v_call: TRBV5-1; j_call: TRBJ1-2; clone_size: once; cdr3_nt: TGCGCCAGCAGCTGGACAGGGGGAACCTCTAACTATGGCTACACCTTC; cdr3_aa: CASSWTGGTSNYGYTF
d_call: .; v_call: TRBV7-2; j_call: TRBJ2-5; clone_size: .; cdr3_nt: TGTGCCAGCACCCCCCGGGGGACCCAAGAGACCCAGTACTTC; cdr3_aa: CASTPRGTQETQYF
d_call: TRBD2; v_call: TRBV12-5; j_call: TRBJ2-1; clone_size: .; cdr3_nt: TGTGCTAGTGGTATGGCTAGCGGGGGGGCGTACAATGAGCAGTTCTTC; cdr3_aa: CASGMASGGAYNEQFF
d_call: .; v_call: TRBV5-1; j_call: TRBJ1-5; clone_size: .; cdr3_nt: TGCGCCAGCAGCTTGGATCCAGGGAGTGGCAATCAGCCCCAGCATTTT; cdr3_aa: CASSLDPGSGNQPQHF
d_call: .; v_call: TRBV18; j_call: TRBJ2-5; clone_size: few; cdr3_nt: TGTGCCAGCTCATCCTTAGAGACCCAGTACTTC; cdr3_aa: CASSSLETQYF
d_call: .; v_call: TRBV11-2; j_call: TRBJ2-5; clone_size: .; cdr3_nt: TGTGCCAGCAGCTTAGGAGGGTCAGAGACCCAGTACTTC; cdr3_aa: CASSLGGSETQYF
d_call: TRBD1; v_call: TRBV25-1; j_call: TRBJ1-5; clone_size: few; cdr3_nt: TGTGCCAGCAGTGACAGGGGGAGGGATCAGCCCCAGCATTTT; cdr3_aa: CASSDRGRDQPQHF
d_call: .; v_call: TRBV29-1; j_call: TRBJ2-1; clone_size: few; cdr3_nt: TGCAGCGTTTCCGAGGGTGAAACCTACAATGAGCAGTTCTTC; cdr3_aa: CSVSEGETYNEQFF
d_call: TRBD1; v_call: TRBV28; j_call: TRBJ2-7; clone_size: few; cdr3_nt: TGTGCCAGCAGTTTAGGGACAGCGATTGGGGAGCAGTACTTC; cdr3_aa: CASSLGTAIGEQYF
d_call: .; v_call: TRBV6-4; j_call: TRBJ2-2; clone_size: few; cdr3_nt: TGTGCCAGCAGTGCTGTGATGGCCGGGGAGCTGTTTTTT; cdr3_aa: CASSAVMAGELFF
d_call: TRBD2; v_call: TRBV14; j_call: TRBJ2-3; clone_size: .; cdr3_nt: TGTGCCAGCAGCCAACCGGGACTAGCGTCAGATACGCAGTATTTT; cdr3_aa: CASSQPGLASDTQYF
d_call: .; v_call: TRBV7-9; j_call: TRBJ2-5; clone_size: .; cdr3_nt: TGTGCCAGCGCCTCCGGGACATCCGTGGAGACCCAGTACTTC; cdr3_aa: CASASGTSVETQYF
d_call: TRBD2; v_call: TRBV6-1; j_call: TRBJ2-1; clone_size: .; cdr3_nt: TGTGCCAGCAGGTCAGGGACTAGCTCCTACAATGAGCAGTTCTTC; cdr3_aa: CASRSGTSSYNEQFF
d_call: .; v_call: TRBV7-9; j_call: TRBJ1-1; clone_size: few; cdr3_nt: TGTGCCAGCAACGTCCCAGGGTCCGGCATGAACACTGAAGCTTTCTTT; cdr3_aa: CASNVPGSGMNTEAFF
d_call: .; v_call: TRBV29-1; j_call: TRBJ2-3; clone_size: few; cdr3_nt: TGCAGCGTTGAAGGGGACGGGGGTGGCACAGATACGCAGTATTTT; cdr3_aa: CSVEGDGGGTDTQYF
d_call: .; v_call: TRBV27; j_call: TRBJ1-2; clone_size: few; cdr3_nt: TGTGCCAGCAGTCCCGTGGTGGGGCGACGGCTGGCGGACTATGGCTACACCTTC; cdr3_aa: CASSPVVGRRLADYGYTF
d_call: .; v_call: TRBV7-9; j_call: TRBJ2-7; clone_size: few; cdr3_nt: TGTGCCAGCAGCCCCTTATTAGCAGGAGAGCAGTACTTC; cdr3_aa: CASSPLLAGEQYF
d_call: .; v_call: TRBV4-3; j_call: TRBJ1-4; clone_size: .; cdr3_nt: TGCGCCAGCAGCCAAGCATTGGGAGGTGATGAAAAACTGTTTTTT; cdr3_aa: CASSQALGGDEKLFF
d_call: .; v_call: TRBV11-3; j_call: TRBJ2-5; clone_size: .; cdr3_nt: TGTGCCAGCAGCTTATACTCCGGGAAACAAGAGACCCAGTACTTC; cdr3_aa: CASSLYSGKQETQYF
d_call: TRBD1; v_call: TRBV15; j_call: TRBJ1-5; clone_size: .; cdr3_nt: TGTGCCACCAGCAGAGAAGGCTATGGGACAGCAGAATTCAATCAGCCCCAGCATTTT; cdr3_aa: CATSREGYGTAEFNQPQHF
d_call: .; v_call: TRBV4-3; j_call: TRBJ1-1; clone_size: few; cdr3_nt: TGCGCCAGCACCGAGAAGAGGGGGGGCACTGAAGCTTTCTTT; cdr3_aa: CASTEKRGGTEAFF
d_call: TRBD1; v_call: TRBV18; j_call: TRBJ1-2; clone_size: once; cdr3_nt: TGTGCCAGCTCTTTCACAGGGGAGCAGGATGGCTACACCTTC; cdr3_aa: CASSFTGEQDGYTF
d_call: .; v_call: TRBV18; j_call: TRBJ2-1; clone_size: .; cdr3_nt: TGTGCCAGCTCACCTCGGGCGGGGCCCTACAATGAGCAGTTCTTC; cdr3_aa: CASSPRAGPYNEQFF
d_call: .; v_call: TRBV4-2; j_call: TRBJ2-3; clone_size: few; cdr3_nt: TGTGCCAGCAGCTTAGAGTTAAGCACAGATACGCAGTATTTT; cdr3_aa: CASSLELSTDTQYF